This entry features one TCR beta chain sequence. This specimen comes from a study of blood T cell repertoires in COVID-19. Study at large: Sources were T cells, B-cell-depleted T cells, or PBMCs; the material itself was cDNA or gDNA.

Only in-frame clones appear in the TCRdb table, and some are missing; sequencing was by immunoSEQ multiplex PCR. This sample has roughly 70,000 clones, with 75% to 90% found just once. This CDR3 contains 12 residues. Trimming shortened V by 2 bases and J by 4 bases, and 6 bases separated the two germline ends. Germline V gene data show CDR1 as MDHEN and CDR2 as SYDVKM. V usage is TRBV28 and J usage is TRBJ2-7; D unclear. This TCR came from an elderly woman with active COVID-19. The sample consisted of peripheral blood. The CDR3 here is CASSLNRYEQYF. The CDR3 DNA sequence: TGTGCCAGCAGTTTAAACAGATACGAGCAGTACTTC.